Presented here are 3 T cell receptor beta chains from one specimen sequenced in a study of long-term antiretroviral therapy in people with HIV. The assay, immunoSEQ v3.0, was run at survey level. TCRdb's table, derived via immunoSEQ multiplex PCR, lists solely in-frame clones and lacks some. The sample gives more than 15,000 clones, about 90% of which show up once; about 15% is in the top ten. The sample here was unsorted PBMCs, taken more than 2.2 years before starting antiretroviral therapy. The receptor source for this set is a woman aged 25 to 39 with HIV.

The rearrangement uses TRBV27 and TRBJ2-5, with D maybe TRBD2 (5 bases). Between the trimmed V and J ends, which lost 1 base and 5 bases, there was a span of 14 bases. The CDR3 consists of 15 residues. In germline, CDR1 is MNHEY, CDR2 SMNVEV (reference sequence). The CDR3 is CASSLFLRVGETQYF. The CDR3, as DNA: TGTGCCAGCAGTTTATTCCTGAGGGTCGGGGAGACCCAGTACTTC.

In this sample, this clone turned up once. The V and J genes are TRBV5-4 and TRBJ1-2; D not resolved. Per the germline V gene, CDR1 is SGHNT and CDR2 is YYREEE (reference sequence). Trimming shortened V by 9 bases and J by 8 bases, and 20 bases separated the two germline ends. This CDR3 is 13 amino acids long. DNA for the CDR3: TGTGCCACCCAAATAACGGGGTTTCAGGGCTACACCTTC. It codes for CATQITGFQGYTF.

This rearrangement joins TRBV4-3 to TRBJ1-4; the D is unclear. The CDR3 extends over 15 amino acids. V lost 5 bases, J lost 7 bases, and 17 bases lay in between. Germline CDR1 and CDR2: LGHNA and YSLEER. Here the CDR3 DNA reads TGCGCCAGCAGCTCAGGCAACGGCGGGATTGAAAAACTGTTTTTT. Its translation: CASSSGNGGIEKLFF.